The T cell receptor beta chain under discussion was sequenced for a study of blood T cell repertoires in COVID-19. The overall study: The samples span acute and convalescent COVID-19 from the United States, Italy and Spain. T cells, B-cell-depleted T cells, or PBMCs supplied cDNA or gDNA.

In the authors' methods: Amplified reference gene primers provided the basis for estimating nucleated cell counts. The data were produced by immunoSEQ multiplex PCR, yet TCRdb's version contains in-frame clones alone and is incomplete. The V and J calls and the clone size are those of that table, but D and trimming were determined from the DNA. The repertoire holds approximately 100,000 clones, almost 85% seen once, with more than 9% in the top ten. V was pared by 0 bases and J by 5 bases, with 5 bases between. Germline V gene sequence: CDR1 LGHDT, CDR2 YNNKEL (reference sequence). CDR3 length: 13 amino acids.

Sequencing was performed on peripheral blood. The rearrangement links TRBV3-1 (or the pseudogene TRBV3-2) to TRBJ2-1, with D possibly matching TRBD1 (5 bases). The TCR originated in a man aged 70 or older with acute or convalescent COVID-19. CDR3 in DNA: TGTGCCAGCAGCCAAGACAGGGACAATGAGCAGTTCTTC. It yields the protein CASSQDRDNEQFF.